The clone carrying this T cell receptor beta chain was detected only a few times. Antigen unknown. Amplified TCR beta CDR3 regions derived from RNA transcripts. The HTBI primer set served for first-round RT-PCR of the TCR CDR3. A single record per CDR3 protein comes from TCRdb applying MiXCR to the multiplex PCR reads. Among 600,000 to 750,000 distinct CDR3 sequences, around 16% were seen once, and the ten largest hold around 15%. The record originates from a study of T cells in Graves' hyperthyroidism and ophthalmopathy. Whole-study results and caveats: Blood held most thyroid clonotypes expanded above 0.001 frequency. Separating ophthalmopathy from stable hyperthyroidism was achieved by a 13 V-J model.

V trimming: 3 bases; J trimming: 2 bases; junction bases outside the gene matches: 18. This CDR3 has 19 amino acids. Germline V lookup: CDR1 LGHNA, CDR2 YNFKEQ. Clinical symptoms, serum thyroxine, TRAb, thyroid ultrasound and orbital computed tomography informed diagnoses. It was approximately 9.4 ml of fresh peripheral blood that supplied the PBMCs. Sequencing was carried out using blood. This TCR was sampled from a man between 45 and 60 years old with Graves' hyperthyroidism. The chain is built from TRBV4-2 and TRBJ2-7; 8 bases are a match to TRBD2. The CDR3 nucleotides are TGTGCCAGCAGCCATCCTATATCGACCCGGACTAGCCAGACCTACGAGCAGTACTTC. Translated: CASSHPISTRTSQTYEQYF.